Here is one T cell receptor beta chain with its context. The antigen is not known. These data are taken from a study of OX40 agonist ivuxolimab in advanced cancers. Produced via immunoSEQ multiplex PCR; TCRdb's table is partial and in-frame only. The sample consists of under 45,000 clones, about 78% of them appearing once. Study-level results: With doses of 0.1 to 3.0 mg/kg, CD4+ and CD8+ blood T cells had undergone clonal expansion by week 6. Expanded clones belonging to CD8+ T cells outnumbered, on average, those of CD4+. Clonal expansion was among the lowest in partial responders at 0.1-3.0 mg/kg, especially CD8+.

The V gene end was trimmed by 1 base and the J gene end by 7 bases; junction bases not matched to a gene: 5. Germline CDR1 and CDR2: SGHDT and YYEEEE. The CDR3 has 15 residues. The TCR sequence derives from an adult with an advanced solid tumor such as melanoma, head and neck, liver or kidney cancer. The chain is built from TRBV5-6 and TRBJ2-5; the match to TRBD2 covers 12 bases. Sequenced material: CD4+ or CD8+ T cells sorted from blood, taken in a trial of the OX40 agonist ivuxolimab. Here the CDR3 reads CASSLTSGRWGTQYF. The DNA for the CDR3 is TGTGCCAGCAGCTTGACTAGCGGGAGGTGGGGGACCCAGTACTTC.